Presented here are 6 T cell receptor beta chains from one specimen sequenced in a study of low-dose radiotherapy and immunotherapy resistance in tumors. Time point given: after trial treatment. Documented treatment: LDRT plus nivolumab, ipilimumab, low-dose cyclophosphamide and aspirin (RACIN trial). With TRAV- and TRBV-specific primers, first-strand cDNA was made, covering the alpha and beta chains. A roughly 20-cycle PCR with a constant-region primer and V-primer adapter amplified TCRs. A single record per CDR3 protein comes from TCRdb applying MiXCR to the reads. Of under 90,000 distinct CDR3 sequences in the sample, about 17% were seen once. Material: PBMCs, obtained after low-dose radiotherapy plus immunotherapy. The receptors shown here come from a male donor with prostate cancer.

In this sample, this clonotype turned up many times. This sequence joins TRBV20-1 and TRBJ2-2; 7 bases are shared with TRBD2. The CDR3 has 14 amino acids. After removal of 3 bases from V and 5 bases from J, the junction contained 6 bases not matched to a gene. Germline-derived CDR1 and CDR2 are DFQATT and SNEGSKA (reference sequence). CDR3 nucleotide sequence: TGCAGTGCTAGCCTAGCGGCGGGAACCGGGGAGCTGTTTTTT. Amino acid sequence: CSASLAAGTGELFF.

The chain has TRBV29-1 and TRBJ2-7, with 8 nucleotides matching TRBD1. The CDR3 runs 14 residues. Losses at the gene ends were 4 bases for V and 2 bases for J; bases not matched to a gene: 7. CDR1 and CDR2 from the germline V gene are SQVTM and ANQGSEA. CDR3 amino acids: CSVGGDRQTYEQYF. Written as DNA, the CDR3 is TGCAGCGTTGGGGGGGACAGGCAAACCTACGAGCAGTACTTC.

The rearrangement links TRBV10-3 to TRBJ1-1; tentative D call: TRBD1 (5 bases). This CDR3 comprises 13 residues. V dropped 3 bases and J dropped 14 bases, with 19 bases sitting between them. The germline gives CDR1 ENHRY, CDR2 SYGVKD. The CDR3 loop is CAISESPGTATFF. CDR3 in DNA: TGTGCCATCAGTGAATCACCCGGGACCGCGACCTTCTTT.

This clonotype was observed many times. This sequence joins TRBV9 and TRBJ2-1, with 7 bases fitting TRBD1. This CDR3 spans 14 amino acids. Per germline, CDR1 SGDLS and CDR2 YYNGEE. The trim removed 4 bases at V and 2 bases at J, leaving 3 bases unmatched. This CDR3 reads CASSMGQTYNEQFF. The CDR3 nucleotides are TGTGCCAGCAGCATGGGACAGACCTACAATGAGCAGTTCTTC.

In its sample, this clonotype was seen many times. This chain links TRBV7-2 with TRBJ2-7, with D possibly being TRBD2 (5 bases). CDR1 is SGHTA and CDR2 is FQGNSA in the germline V gene. Trimming took 1 base from V and 2 from J, leaving 12 bases between them. CDR3 size: 15 residues. The CDR3 sequence: CASSLVPAAAYEQYF. CDR3 coding DNA: TGTGCCAGCAGCTTAGTCCCAGCGGCAGCCTACGAGCAGTACTTC.

This clonotype was seen ten or more times. The chain carries TRBV11-3 and TRBJ2-7; a possible D gene is TRBD2 (7 bases). CDR1 and CDR2 from the germline V gene are SGHNT and YENEEA. The CDR3 extends over 14 amino acids. V gave up 8 bases and J gave up 2 bases, with 16 bases separating them. The CDR3 DNA reads TGTGCCAGCTCCAAAGGGGGGGCCCCCTACGAGCAGTACTTC. Protein product: CASSKGGAPYEQYF.